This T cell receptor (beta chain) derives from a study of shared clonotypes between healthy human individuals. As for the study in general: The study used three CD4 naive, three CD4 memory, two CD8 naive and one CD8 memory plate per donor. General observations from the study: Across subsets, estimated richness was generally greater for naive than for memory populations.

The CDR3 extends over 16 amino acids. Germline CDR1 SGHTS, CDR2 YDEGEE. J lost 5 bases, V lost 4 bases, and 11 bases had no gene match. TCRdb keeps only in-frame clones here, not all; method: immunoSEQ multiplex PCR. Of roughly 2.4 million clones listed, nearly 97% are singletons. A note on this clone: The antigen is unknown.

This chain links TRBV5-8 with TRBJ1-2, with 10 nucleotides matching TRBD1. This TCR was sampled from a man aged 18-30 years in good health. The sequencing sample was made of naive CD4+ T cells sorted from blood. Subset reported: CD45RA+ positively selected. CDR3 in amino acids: CASSLAWGQGSYGYTF. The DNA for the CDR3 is TGTGCCAGCAGCCTAGCCTGGGGACAGGGGTCTTATGGCTACACCTTC. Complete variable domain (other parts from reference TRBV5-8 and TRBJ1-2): EAGVTQSPTHLIKTRGQQATLRCSPISGHTSVYWYQQALGLGLQFLLWYDEGEERNRGNFPPRFSGRQFPNYSSELNVNALELEDSALYLCASSLAWGQGSYGYTFGSGTRLTVV.